Below are 19 T cell receptor beta chains sequenced from a single sample in a study of blood T cell repertoires in COVID-19. Method: immunoSEQ multiplex PCR; TCRdb's copy keeps in-frame clones and lacks some. The sample lists roughly 300,000 clones; more than 70% were seen once. The sequenced material came from peripheral blood. These TCRs come from a woman between 50 and 59 years old who had recovered from COVID-19.

This chain joins TRBV29-1 and TRBJ2-3, with 8 bases fitting TRBD1. Germline values: CDR1 SQVTM, CDR2 ANQGSEA. This CDR3 spans 13 amino acids. J was trimmed by 6 bases and V by 3 bases; bases with no gene match: 5. CDR3 in amino acids: CSVDRGRRDTQYF. Here the CDR3 DNA reads TGCAGCGTTGACAGGGGGCGCCGGGATACGCAGTATTTT.

A single count supports this clone. The chain is built from TRBV28 and TRBJ2-7; the match to TRBD2 covers 15 bases. The CDR3 contains 19 residues. Per germline, CDR1 MDHEN and CDR2 SYDVKM. The J segment lost 5 bases and the V segment lost 0 bases, leaving 11 bases of the junction unmatched. CDR3 amino acids: CASSLWTGEGLAGGDEQYF. The CDR3 region has the DNA TGTGCCAGCAGTTTATGGACAGGTGAGGGACTAGCGGGGGGTGACGAGCAGTACTTC.

The CDR3 loop is CASSSLRTGSEGAFF. CDR3 DNA sequence: TGTGCCAGCAGCTCCCTACGGACAGGCTCTGAGGGAGCTTTCTTT. This chain uses TRBV7-9 with TRBJ1-1; 7 nucleotides align to TRBD1. J gave up 10 bases and V 4 bases, and 15 bases lay outside the gene matches. The CDR3 length is 15 residues. Germline loops: CDR1 SEHNR, CDR2 FQNEAQ (reference sequence). Full variable domain (outside the CDR3, taken from reference TRBV7-9 and TRBJ1-1): DTGVSQNPRHKITKRGQNVTFRCDPISEHNRLYWYRQTLGQGPEFLTYFQNEAQLEKSRLLSDRFSAERPKGSFSTLEIQRTEQGDSAMYLCASSSLRTGSEGAFFGQGTRLTVV.

The CDR3 reads CASSPDRAQPSNYGYTF. The CDR3 region has the DNA TGTGCCAGCAGCCCCGACAGGGCTCAACCGTCTAACTATGGCTACACCTTC. The rearrangement joins TRBV7-2 to TRBJ1-2, with TRBD1 matching over 7 bases. The CDR3 extends over 17 amino acids. CDR1 and CDR2 (germline): SGHTA, FQGNSA. Trimming took 5 bases from V and 0 from J; bases not matched to a gene: 12.

The chain uses TRBV30 and TRBJ1-2; 9 bases align to TRBD1. From germline, CDR1 is GTSNPN and CDR2 SVGIG (reference sequence). V lost 4 bases to trimming and J lost 6 bases; unmatched junction nucleotides: 6. This CDR3 has 13 residues. The CDR3 reads CAWKKGQGNGYTF. The DNA for the CDR3 is TGTGCCTGGAAGAAGGGACAGGGTAATGGCTACACCTTC.

Concerning this clone: The same CDR3 also results from other DNA sequences found in this sample. This chain links TRBV6-5 with TRBJ1-2; the D is unclear. This CDR3 spans 14 amino acids. The V end was cut by 2 bases, the J end by 1 base, with 8 bases between. Germline CDR1 and CDR2: MNHEY and SVGAGI. The CDR3 region is CASSYREINYGYTF. DNA for the CDR3: TGTGCCAGCAGTTACAGGGAGATTAACTATGGCTACACCTTC.

This clone was seen at least ten times. The chain employs TRBV5-1 and TRBJ2-1; TRBD2 is a possible D gene (6 bases). Germline-derived CDR1 and CDR2 are SGHRS and YFSETQ. Trimming shortened V by 7 bases and J by 5 bases, and 16 bases separated the two germline ends. The CDR3 extends over 14 amino acids. The CDR3 region has the DNA TGCGCCAGCTCCTGGTCCCCTAGCGACAATGAGCAGTTCTTC. Protein product: CASSWSPSDNEQFF.

The genes are TRBV28 and TRBJ1-2; D remains ambiguous. Germline loops: CDR1 MDHEN, CDR2 SYDVKM. The CDR3 is 10 residues long. Trimming removed 8 bases at V and 5 bases at J, with 6 bases between. The DNA for the CDR3 is TGTGCCAGCGGCACGTATGGCTACACCTTC. Amino acid sequence: CASGTYGYTF.

The J gene is TRBJ1-2, the V gene TRBV3-1 (or the pseudogene TRBV3-2); 9 bases agree with TRBD1. V shed 1 base and J 8 bases; nucleotides not matched to a gene: 8. Looked up from germline, CDR1 is LGHDT and CDR2 is YNNKEL (reference sequence). The CDR3 totals 15 residues. The CDR3 bases are TGTGCCAGCAGCCAAGCCCTGACAGGGGGAAGCGGCTACACCTTC. It yields the protein CASSQALTGGSGYTF.

The chain links TRBV5-1 to TRBJ2-1, with 9 bases fitting TRBD1. V was pared by 4 bases and J by 6 bases, with 8 bases of the junction left unmatched. CDR1 and CDR2 from the germline V gene are SGHRS and YFSETQ. The CDR3 covers 15 residues. As DNA, the CDR3 is TGCGCCAGCAGCCGAAGGACAGGGGATAGCAATGAGCAGTTCTTC. Translation gives CASSRRTGDSNEQFF.

This clone was recorded many times. The V call is TRBV4-1, the J call TRBJ2-5, with 9 bases aligning to TRBD1. The CDR3 contains 15 residues. Germline CDR1 is MGHRA and CDR2 is YSYEKL. V lost 1 base and J lost 3; bases outside the gene matches: 3. The CDR3 bases are TGCGCCAGCAGCCAAGTTGGGGACAGGGAAGAGACCCAGTACTTC. Protein product: CASSQVGDREETQYF.

J is TRBJ1-4 and V is TRBV5-5; D perhaps matches TRBD1 (5 bases). CDR1 and CDR2 (germline): SGHKS, YYEKEE (reference sequence). The length of the CDR3 is 16 residues. Trimming shortened V by 0 bases and J by 0 bases, and 9 bases separated the two germline ends. CDR3 protein: CASSLAGGATNEKLFF. CDR3 DNA: TGTGCCAGCAGCTTGGCGGGGGGAGCAACTAATGAAAAACTGTTTTTT.

The J gene is TRBJ1-6, the V gene TRBV3-1 (or the pseudogene TRBV3-2); 10 nucleotides match TRBD1. The CDR3 has 20 residues. Trimming took 2 bases from V and 6 from J; bases not matched to a gene: 16. The V gene's germline CDR1 is LGHDT and CDR2 YNNKEL (reference sequence). This chain's CDR3 is CASSQKPGTGEGLFNSPLHF. The CDR3 DNA is TGTGCCAGCAGCCAAAAACCAGGGACAGGGGAGGGTCTATTTAATTCACCCCTCCACTTT.

This chain links TRBV2 with TRBJ2-4, with D possibly TRBD2 on 6 matching bases. Per the germline V gene, CDR1 is SNHLY and CDR2 is FYNNEI. Trimming took off 6 bases at V and 4 bases at J, with 16 bases between the two ends. There are 15 residues in the CDR3. The CDR3: CASRESGAGKNIQYF. In nucleotides, the CDR3 is TGTGCCAGCAGAGAATCAGGAGCGGGTAAAAACATTCAGTACTTC. Based on the CDR3 plus reference TRBV2 and TRBJ2-4, the full variable domain is EPEVTQTPSHQVTQMGQEVILRCVPISNHLYFYWYRQILGQKVEFLVSFYNNEISEKSEIFDDQFSVERPDGSNFTLKIRSTKLEDSAMYFCASRESGAGKNIQYFGAGTRLSVL.

This clone turned up a few times. The chain joins TRBV18 to TRBJ2-1; the match to TRBD2 covers 8 bases. The CDR3 consists of 15 residues. Germline loops: CDR1 KGHSH, CDR2 LQKENI. Germline trimming cut 1 base from V and 7 bases from J; bases unmatched to any gene: 6. CDR3 in amino acids: CASSPLAGPGNEQFF. The CDR3 DNA reads TGTGCCAGCTCACCACTAGCGGGACCTGGTAATGAGCAGTTCTTC.

This clone was detected a few times. CDR3 in amino acids: CASSFPDRGNTIYF. The CDR3 region has the DNA TGTGCCAGCAGTTTCCCCGACAGGGGTAACACCATATATTTT. The chain couples TRBV28 to TRBJ1-3; 8 bases are a match to TRBD1. CDR1 MDHEN and CDR2 SYDVKM come from the germline V gene. The length of the CDR3 is 14 residues. V trimming: 3 bases; J trimming: 7 bases; junction bases outside the gene matches: 5.

This chain uses TRBV24-1 with TRBJ2-5, with 13 bases that match TRBD2. V gave up 4 bases and J gave up 5 bases; unmatched junction bases: 6. Germline V gives CDR1 KGHDR, CDR2 SFDVKD. The CDR3 runs 16 residues. As DNA, the CDR3 is TGTGCCACCAGTGACGGACTAGCGGGAGAGGATGAGACCCAGTACTTC. Protein: CATSDGLAGEDETQYF.

The chain has TRBV7-2 and TRBJ1-2, with 7 bases identical to TRBD1. This CDR3 comprises 13 residues. V gave up 3 bases and J gave up 6 bases; unmatched junction bases: 4. Germline lookup yields CDR1 SGHTA and CDR2 FQGNSA. CDR3 coding DNA: TGTGCCAGCAGCTTGACAGGGTCCCATGGCTACACCTTC. Amino acids: CASSLTGSHGYTF.

The rearrangement uses TRBV28 and TRBJ2-7; possibly TRBD1 for D (5 bases). CDR1 is MDHEN and CDR2 is SYDVKM in the germline V gene. The CDR3 extends over 16 amino acids. V shed 7 bases and J shed 6 bases, with 25 bases lying between them. CDR3 residues: CASKSRSLTVFPEQYF. The CDR3 DNA reads as TGTGCCAGCAAATCCAGATCTCTGACAGTTTTCCCCGAGCAGTACTTC. The full variable domain, in which reference TRBV28 and TRBJ2-7 provide the parts outside the CDR3, is DVKVTQSSRYLVKRTGEKVFLECVQDMDHENMFWYRQDPGLGLRLIYFSYDVKMKEKGDIPEGYSVSREKKERFSLILESASTNQTSMYLCASKSRSLTVFPEQYFGPGTRLTVT.